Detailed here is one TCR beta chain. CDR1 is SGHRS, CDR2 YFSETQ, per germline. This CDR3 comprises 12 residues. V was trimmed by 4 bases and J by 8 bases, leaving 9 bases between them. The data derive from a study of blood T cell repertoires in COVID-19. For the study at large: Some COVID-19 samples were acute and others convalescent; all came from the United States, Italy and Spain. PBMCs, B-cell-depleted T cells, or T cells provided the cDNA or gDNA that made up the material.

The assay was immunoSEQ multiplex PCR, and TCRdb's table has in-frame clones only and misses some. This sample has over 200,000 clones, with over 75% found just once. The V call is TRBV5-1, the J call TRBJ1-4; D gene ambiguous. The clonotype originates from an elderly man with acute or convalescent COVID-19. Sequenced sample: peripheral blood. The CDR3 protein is CASSANGEKLFF. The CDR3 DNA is TGCGCCAGCAGCGCCAACGGGGAAAAACTGTTTTTT.